This T cell receptor (beta chain) originates from a study of T-cell reconstitution after alpha-beta-depleted transplantation in children. Germline V gene lookup returns CDR1 SQVTM and CDR2 ANQGSEA. V lost 8 bases and J lost 3, with 20 bases in between. The CDR3 has 14 residues. TCRbeta library construction was performed incorporating unique molecular identifiers. A single record per CDR3 protein comes from TCRdb applying MiXCR to the PCR reads. The top ten clones hold about 15% of a sample with around 490,000 distinct CDR3 sequences, approximately 10% of them seen once. This sequence originates from a female patient younger than 10 who had a stem cell transplant for aplastic anemia, so the T cells may come from the graft donor. The chain combines TRBV29-1 with TRBJ2-7, with D perhaps TRBD1 or TRBD2 (5 bases each). Here the sequenced sample was PBMCs, mostly from graft donor cells, taken 180 days after TCRalphabeta/CD19-depleted stem cell transplant. CDR3 region: CSYTGAGTYYEQYF. The DNA for the CDR3 is TGCAGCTACACCGGGGCCGGGACCTACTACGAGCAGTACTTC.